The 3 T cell receptor beta chains below were found in one sample sequenced in a study of shared clonotypes between healthy human individuals. Sequenced by immunoSEQ multiplex PCR; TCRdb stores in-frame clones only, minus some. The sample has about 490,000 clones; over 60% are singletons. What was sequenced was PBMCs. The receptors were sampled from a woman aged 40 to 50 in good health. Some clones in this sample may be carry-over from other donors' samples.

The chain recombines TRBV7-2 with TRBJ1-2, with 7 bases fitting TRBD1. CDR1 SGHTA and CDR2 FQGNSA come from the germline V gene. V lost 7 bases, J lost 7 bases, and 12 bases stayed unmatched. The CDR3 loop spans 14 amino acids. CDR3 residues: CASTEAPTGVGYTF. CDR3 sequence (DNA): TGTGCCAGCACCGAGGCCCCCACAGGGGTTGGCTACACCTTC.

The chain has TRBV27 and TRBJ2-3; 9 positions agree with TRBD2. V was clipped by 4 bases and J by 3 bases; unmatched bases: 17. CDR1 MNHEY and CDR2 SMNVEV come from the germline V gene (reference sequence). The CDR3 is 19 residues long. The DNA of the CDR3 is TGTGCCAGCAGTTCCCCCCCGGCGACTAGCGGAGATCTTACAGATACGCAGTATTTT. Its translation: CASSSPPATSGDLTDTQYF.

V and J are TRBV11-2 and TRBJ2-1, with D tentatively TRBD1 or TRBD2 (5 bases each). CDR3 length: 13 residues. Germline V lookup: CDR1 SGHAT, CDR2 FQNNGV. V was trimmed by 6 bases and J by 5 bases, leaving 11 bases between them. CDR3 in DNA: TGTGCCAGCAGACTAGACAGAAACAATGAGCAGTTCTTC. Its translation: CASRLDRNNEQFF. The variable domain in full, completed from reference TRBV11-2 and TRBJ2-1, reads EAGVAQSPRYKIIEKRQSVAFWCNPISGHATLYWYQQILGQGPKLLIQFQNNGVVDDSQLPKDRFSAERLKGVDSTLKIQPAKLEDSAVYLCASRLDRNNEQFFGPGTRLTVL.